Listed here are 17 T cell receptor beta chains from one sample, sequenced in a study of cytomegalovirus exposure and HLA in healthy donors. PCR was performed using 60 Vbeta and 13 Jbeta primers. Produced via immunoSEQ multiplex PCR; TCRdb's table is partial and in-frame only. The table shows approximately 290,000 clones, with about four fifths occurring only once. Sequenced sample: PBMCs. The receptors derive from a girl aged 2-9 years in good health and CMV-seronegative.

This chain uses TRBV27 with TRBJ1-5; D uncertain. The V end was cut by 3 bases, the J end by 5 bases, with 8 bases between. Germline values: CDR1 MNHEY, CDR2 SMNVEV (reference sequence). The CDR3 is 13 amino acids. This CDR3 is CASSFSQHQPQHF. The CDR3, as DNA: TGTGCCAGCAGTTTCAGTCAACATCAGCCCCAGCATTTT.

This clone was observed a few times. This chain links TRBV5-1 with TRBJ2-7; the match to TRBD1 covers 8 bases. Germline V lookup: CDR1 SGHRS, CDR2 YFSETQ. CDR3 length equals 14 residues. Trimming cost V 3 bases and J 3 bases; bases outside gene matches: 5. CDR3 sequence (DNA): TGCGCCAGCAGCTCCCCGGGACAGGTCTACGAGCAGTACTTC. Translating it yields CASSSPGQVYEQYF.

The CDR3 DNA reads as TGTGCCTGGAGTGAGTGGACCGGGACTCTACGTCGAACCAAAAGGGTCTCGGTCGGATGCGAGCAGTACTTC. This translates into CAWSEWTGTLRRTKRVSVGCEQYF. The genes are TRBV30 and TRBJ2-5; D perhaps matches TRBD2 (6 bases). The J call may be mistaken, given a closer DNA end match to TRBJ2-7. Per germline, CDR1 GTSNPN and CDR2 SVGIG (reference sequence). CDR3 length: 24 residues.

In regard to this clone: Its ends do not fully match the called genes, so a read error is possible. The chain uses TRBV7-3 and TRBJ2-7, with a tentative D call TRBD1 (6 bases). This CDR3 is 13 amino acids long. Germline V CDR1 and CDR2: SGHTA, FQGTGA. CDR3 amino acids: CASSLGGHYEQYF. CDR3 sequence (DNA): TGTGCCAGCAGCTTAGGGGGCCACTACGAGCAGTATTTC.

The chain has TRBV7-3 and TRBJ2-1; TRBD1 might be the D (5 bases). Germline CDR1 is SGHTA and CDR2 is FQGTGA. The CDR3 length is 14 residues. Trimming removed 2 bases at V and 5 bases at J, with 10 bases between. The CDR3 sequence: CASSLGAPNNEQFF. The DNA of the CDR3 is TGTGCCAGCAGCTTAGGGGCACCAAACAATGAGCAGTTCTTC.

V and J are TRBV11-2 and TRBJ2-3, with D possibly matching TRBD2 (6 bases). The ends were cut back, 3 bases at V and 0 bases at J, with 10 bases in the middle. The V gene's germline CDR1 is SGHAT and CDR2 FQNNGV. The CDR3 has 15 residues. The CDR3 nucleotides read TGTGCCAGCAGCTTCGGCGGGGCTAGCACAGATACGCAGTATTTT. Its translation is CASSFGGASTDTQYF.

The V gene is TRBV20-1, the J gene TRBJ2-1; unclear D gene. The CDR3 totals 10 residues. V shed 3 bases and J shed 7 bases, with 4 bases lying between them. CDR1 is DFQATT, CDR2 SNEGSKA, per germline (reference sequence). In DNA, the CDR3 is TGCAGTGCTAGGGAGAATGAGCAGTTCTTC. Protein: CSARENEQFF.

This rearrangement joins TRBV18 to TRBJ2-5, with TRBD2 as a possible D gene (5 bases). The V end was cut by 3 bases, the J end by 7 bases, with 12 bases between. The CDR3 sequence is 13 residues long. Germline CDR1 reads KGHSH; CDR2 reads LQKENI. The CDR3: CASSPGIKGTQYF. The CDR3 DNA reads TGTGCCAGCTCACCCGGGATTAAGGGGACCCAGTACTTC. Looking up the rest from reference TRBV18 and TRBJ2-5 gives the full variable domain: NAGVMQNPRHLVRRRGQEARLRCSPMKGHSHVYWYRQLPEEGLKFMVYLQKENIIDESGMPKERFSAEFPKEGPSILRIQQVVRGDSAAYFCASSPGIKGTQYFGPGTRLLVL.

This chain connects TRBV7-2 to TRBJ2-5; perhaps TRBD1 as D (6 bases). Matching the DNA end better, TRBJ2-7 makes the J call doubtful. Germline V CDR1 and CDR2: SGHTA, FQGNSA. There are 16 residues in the CDR3. In nucleotides, the CDR3 is TGTGCCAGCAGCTCTATGACAGGTAACCCGCCCTACGAGCAGTACTTC. Its protein is CASSSMTGNPPYEQYF.

The chain employs TRBV2 and TRBJ2-5; 7 bases agree with TRBD2. Germline V lookup: CDR1 SNHLY, CDR2 FYNNEI. The length of the CDR3 is 12 residues. V gave up 7 bases and J gave up 3 bases; unmatched junction bases: 2. The CDR3 region has the DNA TGTGCCAGCATGCGGGGGAAAGAGACCCAGTACTTC. Translation gives CASMRGKETQYF.

The chain uses TRBV27 and TRBJ2-7, with TRBD2 identical over 13 bases. Trimming at V came to 8 bases and at J to 5 bases, leaving 18 bases not matched to a gene. CDR1 MNHEY and CDR2 SMNVEV come from the germline V gene (reference sequence). This CDR3 is built from 18 residues. CDR3 bases: TGTGCCAGCCCCCGTCCGGGGCATATACTAGCGGGAGGGGACGAGCAGTACTTC. Encoded protein: CASPRPGHILAGGDEQYF.

The chain carries TRBV28 and TRBJ1-1; weak D call: TRBD1 (6 bases). The CDR3 spans 17 residues. V lost 2 bases and J lost 6, with 22 bases in between. Germline loops: CDR1 MDHEN, CDR2 SYDVKM. CDR3 DNA: TGTGCCAGCAGTTTACCCCGACTTAGGGGGGGAAAGGCTGAAGCTTTCTTT. Its protein is CASSLPRLRGGKAEAFF.

V gene TRBV11-2 combines with J gene TRBJ2-1; TRBD2 matches 8 bases. The CDR3 consists of 16 residues. After removal of 5 bases from V and 5 bases from J, the junction contained 11 bases not matched to a gene. Germline-derived CDR1 and CDR2 are SGHAT and FQNNGV. The CDR3 sequence is CASSPRGSGGNNEQFF. CDR3 nucleotides: TGTGCCAGCAGCCCCCGTGGGAGCGGGGGAAACAATGAGCAGTTCTTC.

This chain joins TRBV12-5 and TRBJ2-2, with 13 bases identical to TRBD2. CDR1 and CDR2 from the germline V gene are LGHNT and FRNRAP. V trimming: 6 bases; J trimming: 4 bases; junction bases outside the gene matches: 8. The CDR3 sequence is 17 residues long. CDR3 sequence: CASGDWGTSGATGELFF. CDR3 bases: TGTGCTAGTGGGGACTGGGGGACTAGCGGGGCCACCGGGGAGCTGTTTTTT.

This clone was seen a handful of times. The gene calls are TRBV28 and TRBJ1-2; D unclear. V lost 7 bases and J 8 bases, leaving 17 bases between the germline ends. The CDR3 sequence is 13 residues long. CDR1 is MDHEN and CDR2 is SYDVKM in the germline V gene. The CDR3 spells CASTLMVSWGYTF. CDR3 DNA: TGTGCCAGCACCCTAATGGTCTCATGGGGCTACACCTTC.

This chain connects TRBV2 to TRBJ1-5, with 9 bases lining up with TRBD1. CDR1 is SNHLY and CDR2 is FYNNEI in the germline V gene. V gave up 6 bases and J gave up 6 bases; unmatched junction bases: 15. The CDR3 contains 17 residues. The CDR3 DNA is TGTGCCAGCAGACCCCCGGCTAGGGGACAGGGTTTTCAGCCCCAGCATTTT. Translation: CASRPPARGQGFQPQHF.

V is TRBV19 and J is TRBJ2-1, with D hard to call. This CDR3 region has 16 residues. Germline V gene lookup returns CDR1 LNHDA and CDR2 SQIVND (reference sequence). Trimming left V 9 bases short and J 1 base short, with 19 bases between. DNA of the CDR3: TGTGCCAGCAAGCCATACCTCCTCTCGTCCTACAATGAGCAGTTCTTC. As protein: CASKPYLLSSYNEQFF.